Each of the 8 T cell receptor beta chains below was sequenced from the same sample in a study of T-cell memory formation after mild COVID-19. Via MiXCR, TCRdb re-called the 5' RACE reads, giving one row per CDR3 protein. Of roughly 450,000 distinct CDR3 sequences detected, 18% appear once; the ten largest clones hold roughly an eighth. Sequenced material: PBMCs or a T cell subset sorted from them (not recorded which). The receptor set was obtained from an adult woman who had mild COVID-19 (a few samples of this study predate the infection). Cell type and time point are not known.

This clonotype was seen more than once but under ten times. The V and J genes are TRBV9 and TRBJ1-1; D is undetermined. Germline assignment: CDR1 SGDLS and CDR2 YYNGEE. The V and J ends lost 4 bases and 1 base respectively, with 17 bases between them. This CDR3 is built from 16 residues. Here the CDR3 reads CASSPLPTDSNTEAFF. CDR3 nucleotide sequence: TGTGCCAGCAGCCCCCTCCCCACAGACTCGAACACTGAAGCTTTCTTT.

This clonotype was recorded many times. The chain employs TRBV7-2 and TRBJ2-3; D gene unclear. CDR3 size: 12 residues. Looked up from germline, CDR1 is SGHTA and CDR2 is FQGNSA. Deletions cut 4 bases from V and 9 bases from J, with 11 bases between. CDR3: CASSSLFHTQYF. CDR3 nucleotide sequence: TGTGCCAGCAGCTCACTTTTCCACACGCAGTATTTT.

This chain uses TRBV7-6 with TRBJ2-3, with TRBD2 identical over 7 bases. This CDR3 has 16 residues. With 2 bases clipped from V and 1 base from J, the junction kept 6 bases outside the gene matches. Per the germline V gene, CDR1 is SGHVS and CDR2 is FNYEAQ. The CDR3 is CASSLYGGSGTDTQYF. The CDR3 DNA follows: TGTGCCAGCAGCTTATACGGCGGGAGCGGCACAGATACGCAGTATTTT. Variable domain in full (rest from reference TRBV7-6 and TRBJ2-3): GAGVSQSPRYKVTKRGQDVALRCDPISGHVSLYWYRQALGQGPEFLTYFNYEAQQDKSGLPNDRFSAERPEGSISTLTIQRTEQRDSAMYRCASSLYGGSGTDTQYFGPGTRLTVL.

This clonotype was counted a few times. V is TRBV3-1 and J is TRBJ1-5, with 7 bases fitting TRBD1. The CDR3 loop spans 17 amino acids. Germline CDR1 reads LGHDT; CDR2 reads YNNKEL (reference sequence). V lost 0 bases, J lost 3 bases, and 8 bases stayed unmatched. In nucleotides, the CDR3 is TGTGCCAGCAGCCAAGAAATTGCGACAGGGTACAATCAGCCCCAGCATTTT. This codes for CASSQEIATGYNQPQHF.

The rearrangement uses TRBV5-5 and TRBJ1-5, with 9 bases matching TRBD1. The CDR3 loop spans 16 amino acids. CDR1 and CDR2 (germline): SGHKS, YYEKEE (reference sequence). The V and J ends lost 3 bases and 4 bases, in that order; junction bases with no gene match: 8. CDR3 bases: TGTGCCAGCAGCTCGGGACAGGGCGGAAGGAATCAGCCCCAGCATTTT. Translated: CASSSGQGGRNQPQHF.

In its sample, this clonotype was seen a few times. This chain connects TRBV20-1 to TRBJ1-2, with D unclear. The CDR3 spans 15 residues. Trimming stripped 0 bases from V and 1 base from J, with 12 bases between. Per the germline V gene, CDR1 is DFQATT and CDR2 is SNEGSKA (reference sequence). The DNA of the CDR3 is TGCAGTGCTAGAGAAAGCCAGGTTTTTAACTATGGCTACACCTTC. Residues: CSARESQVFNYGYTF.

This clonotype was picked up a small number of times. This chain links TRBV7-9 with TRBJ1-1; D remains unclear. CDR1 and CDR2 (germline): SEHNR, FQNEAQ (reference sequence). The CDR3 has 15 amino acids. The germline V and J ends were trimmed by 5 bases and 2 bases, with 15 bases remaining between them. CDR3 amino acids: CASSPLSGTNTEAFF. In DNA, the CDR3 is TGTGCCAGCAGCCCTCTGTCAGGAACTAACACTGAAGCTTTCTTT.

This rearrangement joins TRBV12-3 or TRBV12-4 to TRBJ2-2, with D possibly being TRBD1 (6 bases). CDR3 length equals 12 residues. V lost 5 bases, J lost 6 bases, and 7 bases lay in between. The DNA for the CDR3 is TGTGCCAGCAGTCAGGGGTCCGGGGAGCTGTTTTTT. Its translation: CASSQGSGELFF.